These T cell receptor beta chains were read from a single sample in a study of cytomegalovirus exposure and HLA in healthy donors. Assay: immunoSEQ multiplex PCR; the TCRdb copy retains only in-frame clones and omits some. The data show around 92,000 clones, with about 83% seen just once and under 4% held by the top ten. The sequencing input was PBMCs. These TCRs come from a female donor in good health and CMV-seropositive. CDR3s include the opening cysteine and the closing phenylalanine or tryptophan. A D gene is named only where the DNA matches it firmly. A clone size is listed for some rows: how often the clone was seen (once, few, many), or a class if it is expanded.

CDR3nt: TGTGCCAGCAGCCACCCTACCTACCGGGACAGGCCGATCGCTTTCTTT
CDR3aa: CASSHPTYRDRPIAFF
v_gene: TRBV28
j_gene: TRBJ1-1
abundance: NA
d_gene: TRBD1

CDR3nt: TGTGCCAGCAGCACCCCGGGGGAGGGCTACCCCTTC
CDR3aa: CASSTPGEGYPF
v_gene: TRBV6-5
j_gene: TRBJ1-2
abundance: NA
d_gene: NA

CDR3nt: TGTGCCAGCAGCCAAATCAAAGGTAGCGCTACCTACGAGCAGTACTTC
CDR3aa: CASSQIKGSATYEQYF
v_gene: TRBV11-2
j_gene: TRBJ2-7
abundance: NA
d_gene: NA

CDR3nt: TGTGCCAGCAGACGAGACAGAGATGAGCAGTTCTTC
CDR3aa: CASRRDRDEQFF
v_gene: TRBV28
j_gene: TRBJ2-1
abundance: NA
d_gene: NA

CDR3nt: TGTGCCAGCAGTCCTACACTGGACAGGGGTCCCGAAAAACTGTTTTTT
CDR3aa: CASSPTLDRGPEKLFF
v_gene: TRBV27
j_gene: TRBJ1-4
abundance: NA
d_gene: TRBD1

CDR3nt: TGTGCCAGTAGTATTGGGACAGCCCTCTCTGGAAACACCATATATTTT
CDR3aa: CASSIGTALSGNTIYF
v_gene: TRBV19
j_gene: TRBJ1-3
abundance: NA
d_gene: TRBD1

CDR3nt: TGCGCCAGCAGTGGTGTGGGAGCAACTAATGAAAAACTGTTTTTT
CDR3aa: CASSGVGATNEKLFF
v_gene: TRBV10-2
j_gene: TRBJ1-4
abundance: NA
d_gene: NA

CDR3nt: TGTGCCAGCAGCCTACAGGGGGCCTACGAGCAGTACTTC
CDR3aa: CASSLQGAYEQYF
v_gene: TRBV5-6
j_gene: TRBJ2-7
abundance: NA
d_gene: TRBD1

CDR3nt: TGTGCCAGCAGCCTGACGGGGGGGGGCACAGATACGCAGTATTTT
CDR3aa: CASSLTGGGTDTQYF
v_gene: TRBV6-5
j_gene: TRBJ2-3
abundance: NA
d_gene: TRBD2

CDR3nt: TGTGCCAGCAGGGATACAGGGCGCACCTATGGCTACACCTTC
CDR3aa: CASRDTGRTYGYTF
v_gene: TRBV5-4
j_gene: TRBJ1-2
abundance: NA
d_gene: NA

CDR3nt: TGTGCCAGCAGTGAATATCCCCAGGGGAGCGGCTACACCTTC
CDR3aa: CASSEYPQGSGYTF
v_gene: TRBV25-1
j_gene: TRBJ1-2
abundance: NA
d_gene: NA

CDR3nt: TGTGCCAGCAGCGTAGGAGTCTCAGGGATTAACACTGAAGCTTTCTTT
CDR3aa: CASSVGVSGINTEAFF
v_gene: TRBV9
j_gene: TRBJ1-1
abundance: NA
d_gene: NA

CDR3nt: TGTGCCAGTAGTCCCCGGTTAGTGCGGGTCCTCACACCCCCCTACGAGCAGTACTTC
CDR3aa: CASSPRLVRVLTPPYEQYF
v_gene: TRBV19
j_gene: TRBJ2-7
abundance: NA
d_gene: NA

CDR3nt: TGTGCCGCCGAGGGGGGGGCCTCTGATCAGCCCCAGCATTTT
CDR3aa: CAAEGGASDQPQHF
v_gene: TRBV6-6
j_gene: TRBJ1-5
abundance: NA
d_gene: NA

CDR3nt: TGTGCCAGCAGACAGTCCTACAATGAGCAGTTCTTC
CDR3aa: CASRQSYNEQFF
v_gene: TRBV28
j_gene: TRBJ2-1
abundance: NA
d_gene: NA

CDR3nt: TGTGCCCGCAGTTACGAGGGTCCGACACAGAACACTGAAGCTTTCTTT
CDR3aa: CARSYEGPTQNTEAFF
v_gene: TRBV6-5
j_gene: TRBJ1-1
abundance: NA
d_gene: NA

CDR3nt: TGTGCCAGCACCGTAGCGGGGGGGCCCAACGAGCAGTACTTC
CDR3aa: CASTVAGGPNEQYF
v_gene: TRBV7-2
j_gene: TRBJ2-7
abundance: once
d_gene: TRBD2

CDR3nt: TGTGCCACCTCTTTGGAGGGGATGGCCTACGAGCAGTACTTC
CDR3aa: CATSLEGMAYEQYF
v_gene: TRBV15
j_gene: TRBJ2-7
abundance: NA
d_gene: NA

CDR3nt: TGTGCCAGTAGTCTGTCGACCGGGACTAGTTCCTACAATGAGCAGTTCTTC
CDR3aa: CASSLSTGTSSYNEQFF
v_gene: TRBV19
j_gene: TRBJ2-1
abundance: NA
d_gene: TRBD2

CDR3nt: TGCGCCAGCAGCTTGGCGGGGGAGACCCAGTACTTC
CDR3aa: CASSLAGETQYF
v_gene: TRBV5-1
j_gene: TRBJ2-5
abundance: NA
d_gene: NA

CDR3nt: TGTGCCAGCAGCGCCGGGGACTGGACCCACGAGCAGTACTTC
CDR3aa: CASSAGDWTHEQYF
v_gene: TRBV9
j_gene: TRBJ2-7
abundance: few
d_gene: NA

CDR3nt: TGTGCCATTTGGAGAGGTGAAGCTTTCTTT
CDR3aa: CAIWRGEAFF
v_gene: TRBV28
j_gene: TRBJ1-1
abundance: NA
d_gene: NA

CDR3nt: TGTGCCAGCAGCTTCGACAGGGATAATCAGCCCCAGCATTTT
CDR3aa: CASSFDRDNQPQHF
v_gene: TRBV7-4
j_gene: TRBJ1-5
abundance: NA
d_gene: TRBD1

CDR3nt: TGTGCCAGCAACGGACAGGGGACCCAAACTAGGTATTTT
CDR3aa: CASNGQGTQTRYF
v_gene: TRBV28
j_gene: TRBJ2-3
abundance: NA
d_gene: TRBD1

CDR3nt: TGTGCCAGCAGTGACGCAGGGGGGTGGGGCTACACCTTC
CDR3aa: CASSDAGGWGYTF
v_gene: TRBV2
j_gene: TRBJ1-2
abundance: NA
d_gene: TRBD1

CDR3nt: TGTGCCAGCAGCTTGGCCGCCAGGGGGGTTTCGGGAAACACCATATATTTT
CDR3aa: CASSLAARGVSGNTIYF
v_gene: TRBV5-4
j_gene: TRBJ1-3
abundance: NA
d_gene: TRBD1

CDR3nt: TGTGCCAGCAGTCGGGGGAACAATGAGCAGTTCTTC
CDR3aa: CASSRGNNEQFF
v_gene: TRBV6-6
j_gene: TRBJ2-1
abundance: NA
d_gene: NA

CDR3nt: TGTGCCAGCAGCTTAGGACTAGCGGATTACGAGCAGTACTTC
CDR3aa: CASSLGLADYEQYF
v_gene: TRBV7-2
j_gene: TRBJ2-7
abundance: NA
d_gene: TRBD2

CDR3nt: TGTGCCAGCAGTATAGTCTTCTCACGGGACGAGCAGTACTTC
CDR3aa: CASSIVFSRDEQYF
v_gene: TRBV6-6
j_gene: TRBJ2-7
abundance: NA
d_gene: NA

CDR3nt: TGTGCCAGCAGCTTAGAGGGGGGGTCGGCAGATACGCAGTATTTT
CDR3aa: CASSLEGGSADTQYF
v_gene: TRBV7-9
j_gene: TRBJ2-3
abundance: NA
d_gene: NA

CDR3nt: TGTGCCAGCAGTTACGCCGGGAATGAAAAACTGTTTTTT
CDR3aa: CASSYAGNEKLFF
v_gene: TRBV6-6
j_gene: TRBJ1-4
abundance: NA
d_gene: NA

CDR3nt: TGTGCCAGCAGTTACTCGACAATAGGGGGCAATCAGCCCCAGCATTTT
CDR3aa: CASSYSTIGGNQPQHF
v_gene: TRBV6-6
j_gene: TRBJ1-5
abundance: NA
d_gene: NA

CDR3nt: TGTGCCAGCAGTTACCATTCAACTAATGAAAAACTGTTTTTT
CDR3aa: CASSYHSTNEKLFF
v_gene: TRBV6-6
j_gene: TRBJ1-4
abundance: few
d_gene: NA

CDR3nt: TGTGCCAGCGAGCCTAACAGTATGAACACTGAAGCTTTCTTT
CDR3aa: CASEPNSMNTEAFF
v_gene: TRBV28
j_gene: TRBJ1-1
abundance: NA
d_gene: NA

CDR3nt: TGTGCCACCAGCAGAGATCGCTCAGGTGATGCTGAAGCTTTCTTT
CDR3aa: CATSRDRSGDAEAFF
v_gene: TRBV15
j_gene: TRBJ1-1
abundance: NA
d_gene: NA

CDR3nt: TGTGCCAGCAGCGTTTCCGGGACAGGGAACTATGGCTACACCTTC
CDR3aa: CASSVSGTGNYGYTF
v_gene: TRBV5-5
j_gene: TRBJ1-2
abundance: few
d_gene: TRBD1

CDR3nt: TGTGCCAGCAGTTTTTCGGGTTCTGAAGCTTTCTTT
CDR3aa: CASSFSGSEAFF
v_gene: TRBV28
j_gene: TRBJ1-1
abundance: NA
d_gene: NA

CDR3nt: TGTGCCAGCAGCTTAACCGGGATTACTAGCGCAGATACGCAGTATTTT
CDR3aa: CASSLTGITSADTQYF
v_gene: TRBV7-3
j_gene: TRBJ2-3
abundance: NA
d_gene: TRBD2

CDR3nt: TGTGCCAGCAGTTACGGGGACAGGTTAAAGACCCAGTACTTC
CDR3aa: CASSYGDRLKTQYF
v_gene: TRBV6-5
j_gene: TRBJ2-5
abundance: once
d_gene: TRBD1

CDR3nt: TGCGCCAGCATGGGACAGCCCTTGAGCTCCTACAATGAGCAGTTCTTC
CDR3aa: CASMGQPLSSYNEQFF
v_gene: TRBV5-1
j_gene: TRBJ2-1
abundance: NA
d_gene: TRBD1

CDR3nt: TGCGCCAGCAGCGGCGGAAGCACAGATACGCAGTATTTT
CDR3aa: CASSGGSTDTQYF
v_gene: TRBV5-1
j_gene: TRBJ2-3
abundance: NA
d_gene: NA

CDR3nt: TGTGCCAGCAGCATACAACTGAACACTGAAGCTTTCTTT
CDR3aa: CASSIQLNTEAFF
v_gene: TRBV13
j_gene: TRBJ1-1
abundance: few
d_gene: NA

CDR3nt: TGTGCCAGCAGTTTGAATCTGGGACTAGCGGCCTACGAGCAGTACTTC
CDR3aa: CASSLNLGLAAYEQYF
v_gene: TRBV27
j_gene: TRBJ2-7
abundance: NA
d_gene: TRBD2

CDR3nt: TGTGCCAGCAGCTTCGGGGGACCCCGGTACAATGAGCAGTTCTTC
CDR3aa: CASSFGGPRYNEQFF
v_gene: TRBV6-5
j_gene: TRBJ2-1
abundance: NA
d_gene: NA

CDR3nt: TGTGCCAGCACCGACCCGACAGGAGCTAACTATGGCTACACCTTC
CDR3aa: CASTDPTGANYGYTF
v_gene: TRBV6-6
j_gene: TRBJ1-2
abundance: NA
d_gene: NA

CDR3nt: TGTGCCACCAGCCGGTCCCGGGACACCAACACTGAAGCTTTCTTT
CDR3aa: CATSRSRDTNTEAFF
v_gene: TRBV15
j_gene: TRBJ1-1
abundance: NA
d_gene: NA

CDR3nt: TGTGCCAGCAGCCAAGGGACAGGCCCGGATACAGATACGCAGTATTTT
CDR3aa: CASSQGTGPDTDTQYF
v_gene: TRBV28
j_gene: TRBJ2-3
abundance: once
d_gene: TRBD1

CDR3nt: TGCGCCAGCAGCCAAGGGGACAGCGCGTACGAGCAGTACTTC
CDR3aa: CASSQGDSAYEQYF
v_gene: TRBV4-1
j_gene: TRBJ2-7
abundance: NA
d_gene: TRBD1

CDR3nt: TGTGCCAGCAGAGACCGGACAGGGACTACTGAAGCTTTCTTT
CDR3aa: CASRDRTGTTEAFF
v_gene: TRBV2
j_gene: TRBJ1-1
abundance: NA
d_gene: TRBD1

CDR3nt: TGTGCCAGCAGTTCACTAGCGGGAGGGGGGGATGAGCAGTTCTTC
CDR3aa: CASSSLAGGGDEQFF
v_gene: TRBV6-5
j_gene: TRBJ2-1
abundance: NA
d_gene: TRBD2

CDR3nt: TGCGCCAGCAGCCCCATCCCCCGGAGGGAAGTTGGACTTAACTATGGCTACACCTTC
CDR3aa: CASSPIPRREVGLNYGYTF
v_gene: TRBV5-1
j_gene: TRBJ1-2
abundance: NA
d_gene: NA

CDR3nt: TGTTCCAGCAGCTTGGACAGGGAGACAGATGAGCAGTTCTTC
CDR3aa: CSSSLDRETDEQFF
v_gene: TRBV7-9
j_gene: TRBJ2-1
abundance: NA
d_gene: TRBD1

CDR3nt: TGTGCCAGCAGCGTGAGACAGGCTTCGAACACTGAAGCTTTCTTT
CDR3aa: CASSVRQASNTEAFF
v_gene: TRBV7-8
j_gene: TRBJ1-1
abundance: NA
d_gene: NA

CDR3nt: TGTGCCAGCAGCTTAGTGGGACTAGCGGGAGGGACAGATACGCAGTATTTT
CDR3aa: CASSLVGLAGGTDTQYF
v_gene: TRBV7-2
j_gene: TRBJ2-3
abundance: NA
d_gene: TRBD2

CDR3nt: TGTGCCAGCAGCCCAGGGGTTGGGTACGAGCAGTACTTC
CDR3aa: CASSPGVGYEQYF
v_gene: TRBV5-5
j_gene: TRBJ2-7
abundance: NA
d_gene: NA

CDR3nt: TGTGCCAGCAGCTTGGGTAGTGAAGCTTTCTTT
CDR3aa: CASSLGSEAFF
v_gene: TRBV5-6
j_gene: TRBJ1-1
abundance: NA
d_gene: NA

CDR3nt: TGCGCCAGCAGCCAAGAAAGGGCAGGGGGACCAGAGACCCAGTACTTC
CDR3aa: CASSQERAGGPETQYF
v_gene: TRBV4-1
j_gene: TRBJ2-5
abundance: once
d_gene: TRBD1